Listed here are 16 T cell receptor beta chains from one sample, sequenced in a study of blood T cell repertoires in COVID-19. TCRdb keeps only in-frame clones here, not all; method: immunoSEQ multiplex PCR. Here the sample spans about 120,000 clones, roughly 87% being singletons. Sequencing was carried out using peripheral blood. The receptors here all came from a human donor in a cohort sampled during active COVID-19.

The chain's CDR3 is CASSQDRRADQPQHF. DNA of the CDR3: TGCGCCAGCAGCCAAGATCGGAGGGCAGATCAGCCCCAGCATTTT. V usage is TRBV4-3 and J usage is TRBJ1-5; D is unresolved. This CDR3 region has 15 residues. Between the trimmed V and J ends, which lost 0 bases and 5 bases, there was a span of 11 bases. Per the germline V gene, CDR1 is LGHNA and CDR2 is YSLEER.

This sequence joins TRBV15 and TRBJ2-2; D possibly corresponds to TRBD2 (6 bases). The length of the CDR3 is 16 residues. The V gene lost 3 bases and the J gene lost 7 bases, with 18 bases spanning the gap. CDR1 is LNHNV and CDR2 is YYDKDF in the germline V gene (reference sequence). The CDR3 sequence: CATSSRGGHVSGELFF. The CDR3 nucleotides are TGTGCCACCAGCAGTAGGGGAGGCCATGTCAGCGGGGAGCTGTTTTTT.

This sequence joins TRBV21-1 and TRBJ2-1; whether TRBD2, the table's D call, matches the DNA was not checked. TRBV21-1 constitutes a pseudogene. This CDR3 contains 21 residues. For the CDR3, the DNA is TGTGCCAGCAGCAAAGTGGGTCTGCTAGCGGGAGGGCTTTGCTCCTACAATGAGCAGTTCTTC. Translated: CASSKVGLLAGGLCSYNEQFF.

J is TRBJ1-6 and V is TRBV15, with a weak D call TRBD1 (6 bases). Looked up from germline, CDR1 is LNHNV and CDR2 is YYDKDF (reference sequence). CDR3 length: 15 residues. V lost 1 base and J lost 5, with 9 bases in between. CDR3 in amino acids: CATSRGTANNSPLHF. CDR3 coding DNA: TGTGCCACCAGCAGAGGGACAGCGAATAATTCACCCCTCCACTTT.

The CDR3 is CASSVGSGGLYSYNEQFF. CDR3 bases: TGTGCCAGCAGCGTAGGTAGCGGGGGCCTCTACTCCTACAATGAGCAGTTCTTC. V gene TRBV9 combines with J gene TRBJ2-1, with 9 bases identical to TRBD2. Germline V gene sequence: CDR1 SGDLS, CDR2 YYNGEE. The CDR3 consists of 18 residues. V gave up 0 bases and J gave up 0 bases; unmatched junction bases: 7.

The CDR3 nucleotides are TGTGCCACCGGGCTAGCGGGGAACACAGATACGCAGTATTTT. This gives the protein CATGLAGNTDTQYF. The J gene is TRBJ2-3, the V gene TRBV24-1; 9 positions agree with TRBD2. Trimming at V came to 9 bases and at J to 2 bases, leaving 5 bases not matched to a gene. From germline, CDR1 is KGHDR and CDR2 SFDVKD. This CDR3 has 14 amino acids.

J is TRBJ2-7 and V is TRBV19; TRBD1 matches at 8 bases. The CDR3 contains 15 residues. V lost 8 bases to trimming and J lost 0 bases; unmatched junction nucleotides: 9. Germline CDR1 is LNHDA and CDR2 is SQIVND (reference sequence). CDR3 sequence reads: CASRGSGTGSYEQYF. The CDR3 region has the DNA TGTGCCAGTCGCGGTTCTGGGACAGGCTCCTACGAGCAGTACTTC.

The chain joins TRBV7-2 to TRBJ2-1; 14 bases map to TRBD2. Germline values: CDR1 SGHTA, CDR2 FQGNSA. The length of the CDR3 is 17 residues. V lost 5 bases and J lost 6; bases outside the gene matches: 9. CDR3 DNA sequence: TGTGCCAGCAGCCCAGGACTAGCGGGAGGTAACGGCAATGAGCAGTTCTTC. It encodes CASSPGLAGGNGNEQFF.

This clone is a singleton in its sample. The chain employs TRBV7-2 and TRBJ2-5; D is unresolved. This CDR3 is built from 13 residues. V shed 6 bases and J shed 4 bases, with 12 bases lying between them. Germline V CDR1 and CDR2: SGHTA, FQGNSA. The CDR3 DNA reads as TGTGCCAGCAGAATTACAGTGGTAGAGACCCAGTACTTC. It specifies CASRITVVETQYF.

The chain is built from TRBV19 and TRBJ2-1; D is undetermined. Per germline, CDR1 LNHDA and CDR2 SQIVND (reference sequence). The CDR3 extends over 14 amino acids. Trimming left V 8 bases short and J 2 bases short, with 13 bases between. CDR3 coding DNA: TGTGCCAGTTCTAGACTTTCCCCCTACAATGAGCAGTTCTTC. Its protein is CASSRLSPYNEQFF.

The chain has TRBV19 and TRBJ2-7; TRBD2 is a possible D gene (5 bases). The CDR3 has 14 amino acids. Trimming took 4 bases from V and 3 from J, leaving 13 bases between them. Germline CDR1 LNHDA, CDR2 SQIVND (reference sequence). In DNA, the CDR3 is TGTGCCAGTAGTACCCGCGGGCAAGGCTACGAGCAGTACTTC. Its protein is CASSTRGQGYEQYF.

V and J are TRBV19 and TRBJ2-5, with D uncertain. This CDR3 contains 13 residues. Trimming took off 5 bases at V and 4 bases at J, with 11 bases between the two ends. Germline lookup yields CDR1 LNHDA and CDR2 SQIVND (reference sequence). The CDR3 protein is CASSVYGPETQYF. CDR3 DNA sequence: TGTGCCAGTAGTGTGTATGGGCCAGAGACCCAGTACTTC.

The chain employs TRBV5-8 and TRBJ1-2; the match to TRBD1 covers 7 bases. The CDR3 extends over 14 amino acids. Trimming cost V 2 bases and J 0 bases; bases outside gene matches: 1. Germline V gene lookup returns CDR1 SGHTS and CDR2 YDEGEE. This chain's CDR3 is CASSFGQANYGYTF. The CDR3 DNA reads TGTGCCAGCAGCTTTGGACAGGCTAACTATGGCTACACCTTC.

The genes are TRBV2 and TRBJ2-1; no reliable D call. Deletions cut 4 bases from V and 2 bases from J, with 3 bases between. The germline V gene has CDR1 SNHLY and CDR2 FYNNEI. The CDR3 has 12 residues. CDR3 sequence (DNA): TGTGCCAGCAGTGCCGCCTACAATGAGCAGTTCTTC. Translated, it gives CASSAAYNEQFF.

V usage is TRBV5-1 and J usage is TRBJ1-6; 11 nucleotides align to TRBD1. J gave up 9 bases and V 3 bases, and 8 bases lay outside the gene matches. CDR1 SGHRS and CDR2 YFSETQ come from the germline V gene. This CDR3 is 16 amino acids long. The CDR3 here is CASSWSWDRGSSPLHF. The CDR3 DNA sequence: TGCGCCAGCAGCTGGAGTTGGGACAGGGGGAGTTCACCCCTCCACTTT.

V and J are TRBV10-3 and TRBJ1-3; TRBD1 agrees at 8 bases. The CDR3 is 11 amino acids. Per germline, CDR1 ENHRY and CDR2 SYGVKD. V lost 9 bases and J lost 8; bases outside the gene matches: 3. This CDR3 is CAIQGADTIYF. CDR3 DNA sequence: TGTGCCATTCAGGGGGCAGACACCATATATTTT.